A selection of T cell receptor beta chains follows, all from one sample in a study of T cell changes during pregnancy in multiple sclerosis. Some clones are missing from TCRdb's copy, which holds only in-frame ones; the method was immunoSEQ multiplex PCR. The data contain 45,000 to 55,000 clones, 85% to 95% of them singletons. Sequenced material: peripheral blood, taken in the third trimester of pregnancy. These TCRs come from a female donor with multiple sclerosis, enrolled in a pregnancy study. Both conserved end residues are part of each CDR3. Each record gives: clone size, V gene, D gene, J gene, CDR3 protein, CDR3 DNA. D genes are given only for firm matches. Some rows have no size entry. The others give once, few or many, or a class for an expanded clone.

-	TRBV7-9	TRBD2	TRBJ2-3	CASSLGGLAGDTQYF	TGTGCCAGCAGCTTAGGAGGACTAGCGGGAGATACGCAGTATTTT
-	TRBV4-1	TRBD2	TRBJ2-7	CASSQANMGLAGAEQYF	TGCGCCAGCAGCCAAGCGAATATGGGACTAGCGGGAGCCGAGCAGTACTTC
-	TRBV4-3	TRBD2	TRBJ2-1	CASSQEVRTSGSSEQFF	TGCGCCAGCAGCCAAGAGGTTAGGACTAGCGGGAGCAGTGAGCAGTTCTTC
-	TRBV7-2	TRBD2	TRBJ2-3	CASSLVAGGPLGTDTQYF	TGTGCCAGCAGCTTAGTAGCGGGAGGGCCTTTGGGTACAGATACGCAGTATTTT
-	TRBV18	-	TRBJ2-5	CASSPIQGGQETQYF	TGTGCCAGCTCACCAATCCAAGGAGGCCAAGAGACCCAGTACTTC
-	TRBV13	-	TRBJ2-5	CASSPRDYQETQYF	TGTGCCAGCAGCCCCCGGGACTACCAAGAGACCCAGTACTTC
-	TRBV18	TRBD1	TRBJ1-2	CASSSAGQNNGYTF	TGTGCCAGCTCATCCGCGGGACAGAACAATGGCTACACCTTC
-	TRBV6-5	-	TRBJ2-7	CASSYHRLGEQYF	TGTGCCAGCAGTTACCACCGACTTGGAGAGCAGTACTTC
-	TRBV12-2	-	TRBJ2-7	CASSSRTEHRIVDPRTLYEQYF	TGTGCAAGTTCTTCCCGGACAGAACATAGAATAGTGGACCCCCGTACTTTATACGAGCAGTACTTC
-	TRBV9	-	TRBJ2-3	CASSVQATDTQYF	TGTGCCAGCAGCGTACAGGCCACAGATACGCAGTATTTT
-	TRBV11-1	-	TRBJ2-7	CASSRWPGEQYF	TGTGCCAGCAGCCGGTGGCCGGGCGAGCAGTACTTC
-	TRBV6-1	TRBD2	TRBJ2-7	CASSVLLAGDSYEQYF	TGTGCCAGCAGTGTTTTACTAGCGGGTGACTCCTACGAGCAGTACTTC
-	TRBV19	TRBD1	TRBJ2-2	CASTPRLGTGRTGELFF	TGTGCCAGTACCCCGCGGCTCGGGACAGGGAGAACCGGGGAGCTGTTTTTT
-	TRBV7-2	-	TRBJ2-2	CASSLGANTGELFF	TGTGCCAGCAGCTTAGGAGCAAACACCGGGGAGCTGTTTTTT
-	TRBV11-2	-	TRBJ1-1	CASSPNKNTEAFF	TGTGCCAGCAGCCCTAATAAGAACACTGAAGCTTTCTTT
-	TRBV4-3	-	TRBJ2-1	CASSQGLSVYNEQFF	TGCGCCAGCAGCCAAGGTCTTTCGGTCTACAATGAGCAGTTCTTC
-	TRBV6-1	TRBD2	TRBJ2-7	CASSAGTSGYPAYEQYF	TGTGCCAGCAGTGCGGGGACTAGCGGGTACCCCGCCTACGAGCAGTACTTC
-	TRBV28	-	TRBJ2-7	CASSFGVRSYEQYF	TGTGCCAGCAGTTTTGGTGTCAGATCCTACGAGCAGTACTTC
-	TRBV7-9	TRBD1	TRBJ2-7	CASSPQGANYEQYF	TGTGCCAGCAGCCCGCAGGGGGCGAACTACGAGCAGTACTTC
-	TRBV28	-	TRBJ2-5	CASSFDITGETQYF	TGTGCCAGCAGTTTCGACATCACGGGGGAGACCCAGTACTTC
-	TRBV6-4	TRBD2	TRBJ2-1	CASSDSYSGSGEQFF	TGTGCCAGCAGTGACTCGTACAGCGGGAGCGGTGAGCAGTTCTTC
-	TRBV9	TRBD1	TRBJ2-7	CASSPSDRGREQYF	TGTGCCAGCAGCCCCTCGGACAGGGGACGCGAGCAGTACTTC
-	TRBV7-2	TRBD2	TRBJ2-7	CASSPPRSGTSYEQYF	TGTGCCAGCAGCCCCCCTAGGAGCGGGACCTCCTACGAGCAGTACTTC
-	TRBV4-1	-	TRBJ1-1	CASSQLGAPYEAFF	TGCGCCAGCAGCCAACTTGGGGCACCCTATGAAGCTTTCTTT
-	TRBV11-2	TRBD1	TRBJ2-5	CASSFPRTGEETQYF	TGTGCCAGCAGCTTTCCCAGGACAGGCGAAGAGACCCAGTACTTC
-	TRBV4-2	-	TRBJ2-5	CASSQAGQLYEETQYF	TGTGCCAGCAGCCAGGCGGGACAGCTCTACGAAGAGACCCAGTACTTC
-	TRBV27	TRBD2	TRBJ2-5	CASSLTSGQETQYF	TGTGCCAGCAGTTTAACTAGCGGCCAAGAGACCCAGTACTTC
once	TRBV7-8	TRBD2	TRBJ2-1	CATPSGIISYNEQFF	TGTGCCACCCCAAGCGGGATTATCTCCTACAATGAGCAGTTCTTC
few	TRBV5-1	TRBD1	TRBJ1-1	CASRSGQLNTEAFF	TGCGCCAGCAGGTCGGGACAGCTGAACACTGAAGCTTTCTTT
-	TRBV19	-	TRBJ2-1	CASSIGWGVLNEQFF	TGTGCCAGTAGTATAGGTTGGGGAGTATTGAATGAGCAGTTCTTC
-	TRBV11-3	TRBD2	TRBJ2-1	CASRTSGKAYEQFF	TGTGCCAGCAGAACTAGCGGGAAGGCTTATGAGCAGTTCTTC
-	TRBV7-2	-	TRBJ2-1	CASSLGNLGIQYNEQFF	TGTGCCAGCAGCTTAGGCAACCTAGGCATCCAATACAATGAGCAGTTCTTC
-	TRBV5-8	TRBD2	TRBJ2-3	CASSFLADRTDTQYF	TGTGCCAGCAGCTTCCTAGCGGACCGCACAGATACGCAGTATTTT
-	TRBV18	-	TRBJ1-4	CASSSGRGRNEKLFF	TGTGCCAGCTCGTCCGGACGGGGGAGAAATGAAAAACTGTTTTTT
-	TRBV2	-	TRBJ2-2	CASSRQQANTGELFF	TGTGCCAGCAGTAGACAGCAAGCGAACACCGGGGAGCTGTTTTTT
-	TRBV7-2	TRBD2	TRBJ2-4	CASSFSAGGPNNIQYF	TGTGCCAGCAGCTTCTCAGCGGGAGGGCCGAATAACATTCAGTACTTC
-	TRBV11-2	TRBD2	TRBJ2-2	CASSFALAGNTGELFF	TGTGCCAGCAGCTTCGCCCTAGCGGGAAACACCGGGGAGCTGTTTTTT
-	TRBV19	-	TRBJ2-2	CASSIRTRYTGELFF	TGTGCCAGTAGTATCCGGACACGCTACACCGGGGAGCTGTTTTTT
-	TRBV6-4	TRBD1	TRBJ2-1	CASSDSLGTDYNEQFF	TGTGCCAGCAGTGACTCCCTCGGGACAGACTACAATGAGCAGTTCTTC
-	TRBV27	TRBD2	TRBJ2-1	CASTGLAGAVEQFF	TGTGCCAGCACGGGACTAGCGGGAGCGGTTGAGCAGTTCTTC
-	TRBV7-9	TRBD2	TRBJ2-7	CASSAGVHEQYF	TGTGCCAGCAGCGCGGGGGTACACGAGCAGTACTTC
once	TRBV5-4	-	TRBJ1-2	CASSLGQGNYGYTF	TGTGCCAGCAGCTTGGGCCAGGGGAACTATGGCTACACCTTC
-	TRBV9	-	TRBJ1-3	CASSVAAQGNTIYF	TGTGCCAGCAGCGTAGCTGCCCAGGGCAACACCATATATTTT
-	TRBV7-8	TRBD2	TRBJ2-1	CASSLSASGIDNEQFF	TGTGCCAGCAGCTTATCAGCTAGCGGGATCGACAATGAGCAGTTCTTC
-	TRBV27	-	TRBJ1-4	CASTKTGLLTNEKLFF	TGTGCCAGCACCAAAACAGGGCTTTTAACTAATGAAAAACTGTTTTTT
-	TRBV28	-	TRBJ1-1	CASSFSETEAFF	TGTGCCAGCAGTTTCTCAGAAACTGAAGCTTTCTTT
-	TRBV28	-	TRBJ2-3	CASTWAGRSTDTQYF	TGTGCCAGCACCTGGGCAGGGCGGAGCACAGATACGCAGTATTTT
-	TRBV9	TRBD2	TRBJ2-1	CASSVGTSGVGDEQFF	TGTGCCAGCAGCGTCGGGACTAGCGGGGTTGGGGATGAGCAGTTCTTC
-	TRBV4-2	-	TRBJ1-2	CASRRPGREGYTF	TGTGCCAGCAGACGCCCCGGGAGGGAGGGCTACACCTTC
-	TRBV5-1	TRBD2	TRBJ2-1	CASRELAGDEQFF	TGCGCCAGTAGAGAATTAGCGGGAGATGAGCAGTTCTTC
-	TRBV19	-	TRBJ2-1	CASTGYNEQFF	TGTGCCAGTACCGGCTACAATGAGCAGTTCTTC
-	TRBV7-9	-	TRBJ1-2	CASSTPGGAYGYTF	TGTGCCAGCAGCACACCGGGGGGGGCCTATGGCTACACCTTC
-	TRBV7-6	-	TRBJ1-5	CASSLDYGPQHF	TGTGCCAGCAGCTTAGATTACGGGCCCCAGCATTTT